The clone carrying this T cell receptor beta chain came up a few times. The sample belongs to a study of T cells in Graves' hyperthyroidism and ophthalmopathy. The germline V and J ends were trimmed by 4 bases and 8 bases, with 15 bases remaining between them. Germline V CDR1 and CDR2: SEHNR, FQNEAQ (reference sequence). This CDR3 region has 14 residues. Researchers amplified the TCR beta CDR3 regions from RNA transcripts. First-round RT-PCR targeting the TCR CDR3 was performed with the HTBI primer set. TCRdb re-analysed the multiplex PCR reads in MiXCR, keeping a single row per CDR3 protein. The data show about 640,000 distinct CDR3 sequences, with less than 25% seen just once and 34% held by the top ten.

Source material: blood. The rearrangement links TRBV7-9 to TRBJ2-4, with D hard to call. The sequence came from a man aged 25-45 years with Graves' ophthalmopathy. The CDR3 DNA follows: TGTGCCAGCAGCTCCAGACCTGGGCGCGACATTCAGTACTTC. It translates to CASSSRPGRDIQYF.